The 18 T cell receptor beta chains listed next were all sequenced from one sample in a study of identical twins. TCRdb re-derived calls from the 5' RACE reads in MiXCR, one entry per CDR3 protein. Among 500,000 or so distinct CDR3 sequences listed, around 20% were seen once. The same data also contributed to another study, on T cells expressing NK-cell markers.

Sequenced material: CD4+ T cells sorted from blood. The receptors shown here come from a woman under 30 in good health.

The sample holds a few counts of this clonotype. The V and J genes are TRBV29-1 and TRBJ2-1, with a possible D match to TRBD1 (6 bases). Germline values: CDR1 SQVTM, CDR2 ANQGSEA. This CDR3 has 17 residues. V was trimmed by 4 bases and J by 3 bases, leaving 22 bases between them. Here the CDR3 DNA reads TGCAGCGTTGGGCCCCCAGGGGCTCACCTCCTCTACAATGAGCAGTTCTTC. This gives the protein CSVGPPGAHLLYNEQFF.

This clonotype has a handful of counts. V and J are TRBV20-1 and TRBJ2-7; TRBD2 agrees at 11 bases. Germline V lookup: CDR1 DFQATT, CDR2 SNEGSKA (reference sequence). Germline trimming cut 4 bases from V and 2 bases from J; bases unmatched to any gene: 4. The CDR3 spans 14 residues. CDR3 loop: CSATLAGGTYEQYF. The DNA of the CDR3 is TGCAGTGCTACTCTAGCGGGGGGCACCTACGAGCAGTACTTC.

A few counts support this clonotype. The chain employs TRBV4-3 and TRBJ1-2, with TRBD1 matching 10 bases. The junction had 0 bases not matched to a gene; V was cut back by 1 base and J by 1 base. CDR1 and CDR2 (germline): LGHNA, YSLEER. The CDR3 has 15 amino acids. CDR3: CASSQGTGGNYGYTF. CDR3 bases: TGCGCCAGCAGCCAAGGGACAGGGGGTAACTATGGCTACACCTTC.

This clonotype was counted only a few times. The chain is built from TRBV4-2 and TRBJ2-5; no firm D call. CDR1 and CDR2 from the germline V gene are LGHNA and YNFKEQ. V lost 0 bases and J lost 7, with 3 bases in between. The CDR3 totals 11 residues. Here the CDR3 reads CASSQDATQYF. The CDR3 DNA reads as TGTGCCAGCAGCCAAGACGCGACCCAGTACTTC.

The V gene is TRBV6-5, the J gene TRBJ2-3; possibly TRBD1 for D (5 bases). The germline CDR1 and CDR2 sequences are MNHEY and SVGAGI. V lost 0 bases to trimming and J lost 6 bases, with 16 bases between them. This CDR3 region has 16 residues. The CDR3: CASSYSYRTDYDTQYF. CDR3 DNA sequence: TGTGCCAGCAGTTACTCCTACAGGACGGATTATGATACGCAGTATTTT.

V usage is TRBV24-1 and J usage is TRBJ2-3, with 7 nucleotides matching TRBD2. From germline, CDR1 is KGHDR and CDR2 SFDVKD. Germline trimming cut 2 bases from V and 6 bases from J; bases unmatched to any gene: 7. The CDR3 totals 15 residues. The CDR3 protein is CATSDSSGGQDTQYF. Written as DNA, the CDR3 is TGTGCCACCAGTGATTCTAGCGGCGGTCAGGATACGCAGTATTTT.

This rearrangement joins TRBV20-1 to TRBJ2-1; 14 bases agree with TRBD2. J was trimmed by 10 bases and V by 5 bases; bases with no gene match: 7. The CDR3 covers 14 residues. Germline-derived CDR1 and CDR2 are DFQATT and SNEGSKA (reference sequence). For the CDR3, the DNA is TGCAGTGCTCAGGGGACTAGCGGGAGTCCAGAGCAGTTCTTC. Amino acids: CSAQGTSGSPEQFF.

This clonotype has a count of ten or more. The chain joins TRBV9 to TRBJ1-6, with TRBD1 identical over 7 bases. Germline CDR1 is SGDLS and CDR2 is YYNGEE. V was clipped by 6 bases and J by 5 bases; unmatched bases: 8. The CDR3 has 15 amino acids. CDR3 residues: CASTGGSVDNSPLHF. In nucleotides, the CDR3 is TGTGCCAGCACAGGGGGATCGGTCGATAATTCACCCCTCCACTTT. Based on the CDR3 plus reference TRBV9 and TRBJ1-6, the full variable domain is DSGVTQTPKHLITATGQRVTLRCSPRSGDLSVYWYQQSLDQGLQFLIQYYNGEERAKGNILERFSAQQFPDLHSELNLSSLELGDSALYFCASTGGSVDNSPLHFGNGTRLTVT.

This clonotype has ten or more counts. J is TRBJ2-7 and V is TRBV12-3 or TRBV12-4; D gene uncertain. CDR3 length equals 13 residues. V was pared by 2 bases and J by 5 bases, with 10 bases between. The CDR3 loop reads CASSLPGFDEQYF. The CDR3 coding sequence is TGTGCCAGCAGTTTACCTGGGTTCGACGAGCAGTACTTC.

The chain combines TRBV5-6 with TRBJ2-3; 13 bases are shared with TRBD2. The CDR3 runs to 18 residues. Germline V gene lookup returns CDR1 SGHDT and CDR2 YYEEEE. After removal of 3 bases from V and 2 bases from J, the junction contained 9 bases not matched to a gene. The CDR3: CASSSRLAGGRYTDTQYF. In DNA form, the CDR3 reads TGTGCCAGCAGCTCTAGACTAGCGGGGGGCCGATACACAGATACGCAGTATTTT.

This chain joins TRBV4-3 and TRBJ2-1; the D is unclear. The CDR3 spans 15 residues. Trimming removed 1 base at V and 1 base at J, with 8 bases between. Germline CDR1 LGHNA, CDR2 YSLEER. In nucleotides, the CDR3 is TGCGCCAGCAGCCAAGTAGGCGGTTCCTACAATGAGCAGTTCTTC. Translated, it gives CASSQVGGSYNEQFF.

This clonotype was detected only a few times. In DNA, the CDR3 is TGTGCCAGTGAGATGCGGGGGGGTTTGAACCAGTTCTTC. This encodes CASEMRGGLNQFF. The chain carries TRBV19 and TRBJ2-1, with 9 bases fitting TRBD2. CDR3 length: 13 residues. The junction had 12 bases not matched to a gene; V was cut back by 8 bases and J by 13 bases. Germline CDR1 is LNHDA and CDR2 is SQIVND (reference sequence). Supplemented by reference TRBV19 and TRBJ2-1, the full variable domain reads DGGITQSPKYLFRKEGQNVTLSCEQNLNHDAMYWYRQDPGQGLRLIYYSQIVNDFQKGDIAEGYSVSREKKESFPLTVTSAQKNPTAFYLCASEMRGGLNQFFGPGTRLTVL.

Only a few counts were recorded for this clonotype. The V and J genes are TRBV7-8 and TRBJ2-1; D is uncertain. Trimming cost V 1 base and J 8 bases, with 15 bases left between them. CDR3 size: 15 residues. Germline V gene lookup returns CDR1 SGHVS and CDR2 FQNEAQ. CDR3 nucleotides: TGTGCCAGCAGCTTAGAGGTTGAACTGGCCTATGAGCAGTTCTTC. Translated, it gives CASSLEVELAYEQFF.

The CDR3 DNA reads as TGCGCCAGCAGCCCTGGACATTCCACCGGGGAGCTGTTTTTT. As protein: CASSPGHSTGELFF. The rearrangement joins TRBV5-1 to TRBJ2-2; D perhaps matches TRBD1 (5 bases). The CDR3 covers 14 residues. V gave up 4 bases and J gave up 4 bases, with 11 bases separating them. Germline V gene data show CDR1 as SGHRS and CDR2 as YFSETQ.

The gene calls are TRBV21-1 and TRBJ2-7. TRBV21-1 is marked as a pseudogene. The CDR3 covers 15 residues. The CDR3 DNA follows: TGTGCCAGCAGCCGCCGAAACCAAGCAGTCTACGAGCAGTACTTC. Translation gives CASSRRNQAVYEQYF.

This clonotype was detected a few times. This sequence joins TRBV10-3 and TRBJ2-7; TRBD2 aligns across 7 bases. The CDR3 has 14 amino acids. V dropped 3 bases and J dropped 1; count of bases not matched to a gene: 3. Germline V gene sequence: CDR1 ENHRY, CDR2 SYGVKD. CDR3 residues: CAISDLAASYEQYF. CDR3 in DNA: TGTGCCATCAGTGATCTAGCGGCGTCCTACGAGCAGTACTTC.

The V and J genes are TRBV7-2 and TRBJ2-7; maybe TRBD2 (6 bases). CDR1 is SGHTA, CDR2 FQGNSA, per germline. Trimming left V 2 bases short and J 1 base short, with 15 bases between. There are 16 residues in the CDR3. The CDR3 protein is CASSLLSGGASYEQYF. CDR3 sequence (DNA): TGTGCCAGCAGCTTACTAAGCGGAGGGGCGTCCTACGAGCAGTACTTC. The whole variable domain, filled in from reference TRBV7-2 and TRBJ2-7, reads GAGVSQSPSNKVTEKGKDVELRCDPISGHTALYWYRQSLGQGLEFLIYFQGNSAPDKSGLPSDRFSAERTGGSVSTLTIQRTQQEDSAVYLCASSLLSGGASYEQYFGPGTRLTVT.

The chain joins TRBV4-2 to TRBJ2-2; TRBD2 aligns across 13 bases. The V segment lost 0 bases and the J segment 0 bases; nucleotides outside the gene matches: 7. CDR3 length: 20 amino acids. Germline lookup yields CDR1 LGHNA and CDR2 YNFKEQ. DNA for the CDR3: TGTGCCAGCAGCCAAGAGGTACGACTAGCGGGGGGCGCGAACACCGGGGAGCTGTTTTTT. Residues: CASSQEVRLAGGANTGELFF.